The clone carrying this T cell receptor (beta chain) was counted only a few times. These data originate in a study of blood T cell repertoires in COVID-19. Germline loops: CDR1 SGHTA, CDR2 FQGNSA. The CDR3 length is 16 residues. The V gene end was trimmed by 3 bases and the J gene end by 1 base; junction bases not matched to a gene: 6. The assay was immunoSEQ multiplex PCR, and TCRdb's table has in-frame clones only and misses some. The sample carries hundreds of thousands of clones, roughly 80% recorded once. J is TRBJ1-5 and V is TRBV7-2; 7 positions match TRBD1. The sample consisted of peripheral blood. The source is an elderly woman with acute or convalescent COVID-19. This CDR3 reads CASSFLGDRSNQPQHF. The CDR3, as DNA: TGTGCCAGCAGCTTCCTGGGGGACAGAAGCAATCAGCCCCAGCATTTT. Based on the CDR3 plus reference TRBV7-2 and TRBJ1-5, the full variable domain is GAGVSQSPSNKVTEKGKDVELRCDPISGHTALYWYRQSLGQGLEFLIYFQGNSAPDKSGLPSDRFSAERTGGSVSTLTIQRTQQEDSAVYLCASSFLGDRSNQPQHFGDGTRLSIL.